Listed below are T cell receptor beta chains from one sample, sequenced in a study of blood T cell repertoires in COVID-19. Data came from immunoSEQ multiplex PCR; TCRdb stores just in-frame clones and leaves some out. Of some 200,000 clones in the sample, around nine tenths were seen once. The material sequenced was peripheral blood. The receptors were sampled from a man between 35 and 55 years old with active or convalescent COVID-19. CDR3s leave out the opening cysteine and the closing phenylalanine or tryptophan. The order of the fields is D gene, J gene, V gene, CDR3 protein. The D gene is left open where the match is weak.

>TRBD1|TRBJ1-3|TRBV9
ASSKLDRGPGNTIY
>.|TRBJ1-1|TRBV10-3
AISGKGADTEAF
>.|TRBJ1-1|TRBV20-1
SAPNQGKAF
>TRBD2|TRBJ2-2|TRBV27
ASSPSGRATGELF
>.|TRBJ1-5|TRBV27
ASRLLGVGQPQH
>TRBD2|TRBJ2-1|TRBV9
ASSVSRIETSGGARYNEQF
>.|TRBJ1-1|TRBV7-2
ASSTSGFTEAF
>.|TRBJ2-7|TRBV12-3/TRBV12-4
ASSTGTLYEQY
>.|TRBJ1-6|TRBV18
ASSLDRFESSPLH
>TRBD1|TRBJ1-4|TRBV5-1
ASSPGQGGPTNEKLF
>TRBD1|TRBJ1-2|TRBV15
ATSRDLRDSYGYT
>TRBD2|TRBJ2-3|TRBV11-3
ARGISGLTSTDTQY